A single TCR beta chain is shown here with its context. Its antigen is still unknown. Per the authors' pipeline: Out-of-frame sequences were removed, leaving 2,204,828 distinct TCRbeta sequences. Measured with immunoSEQ multiplex PCR; TCRdb has only the in-frame clones, and not every one. The V and J calls and clone size were taken over from that table, and D and trimming were inferred from the DNA. The sample records around 40,000 clones, nearly 80% being singletons. This sample stems from a study of memory CD4+ T cells and cytomegalovirus serostatus. As for the study in general: Healthy Belgian adult donors included about nine CMV-positive and 24 CMV-negative people. General observations from the study: CD4+ memory repertoires contained 67 of 164 reported CMV TCRbeta sequences.

Trimming removed 1 base from V and 4 bases from J, with 16 bases in between. The CDR3 has 16 amino acids. Per the germline V gene, CDR1 is MNHNS and CDR2 is SASEGT. The sort gate was single viable CD3+CD4+CD8-CD45RO+ cells for memory CD4+ T cells. CMV serostatus came from serum IgG against pp150, pp28, p38, p52. The rearrangement uses TRBV6-1 and TRBJ2-5; D might be TRBD1 (6 bases). This TCR was sampled from an adult in good health and CMV-seronegative. Source material: memory CD4+ T cells from blood. The CDR3 sequence is CASSEVQGVLGETQYF. CDR3 coding DNA: TGTGCCAGCAGTGAAGTACAGGGCGTTCTCGGAGAGACCCAGTACTTC.